This T cell receptor beta chain derives from a study of shared clonotypes between healthy human individuals. Across the study: The composition of the donors was a couple of women and a few men aged 18 to 49.

Deep-level assay runs were performed. Profiling relied on immunoSEQ multiplex PCR, and the TCRdb table lists in-frame clones only, not all of them. The sample yields under 600,000 clones, around 96% seen once. The V and J ends lost 5 bases and 3 bases respectively, with 17 bases between them. Germline V gives CDR1 MDHEN, CDR2 SYDVKM. There are 16 residues in the CDR3. Sequences were obtained from naive CD4+ T cells sorted from blood. The subset: CD45RA+ positively selected. The chain links TRBV28 to TRBJ1-3, with TRBD1 as a possible D gene (5 bases). The TCR comes from a woman in her 30s in good health. The DNA of the CDR3 is TGTGCCAGCAGTGGTGGGGCCAAGCGTTATGGAAACACCATATATTTT. This sequence encodes CASSGGAKRYGNTIYF.